What follows is one T cell receptor beta chain and its context. The antigen remains unidentified. The length of the CDR3 is 14 residues. The sample originates from a study of shared clonotypes between healthy human individuals. Deep was the level at which the assay was run. In the original workflow: Filtering was not the same, since immunoSEQ gave junction-only sequences without quality scores. TCRdb's copy holds only in-frame clones and misses some; the assay was immunoSEQ multiplex PCR. That table supplies the V and J calls and clone size; D and trimming were determined from the DNA. This table holds roughly 2 million clones, around 95% found once. General study findings and limits: Among donors, clonotype sharing was expected to be affected by sequencing depth.

This TCR came from a man aged 18 to 29 in good health. This chain uses TRBV21-1 with TRBJ2-7; the table names TRBD2, a call not compared with the DNA. TRBV21-1 is described as a pseudogene. The sequenced material came from naive CD4+ T cells sorted from blood. Subset specified: CD45RA+ positively selected. This CDR3 is CASRGGSSPYEQYF. In DNA, the CDR3 is TGTGCCAGCAGGGGCGGGAGTAGTCCCTACGAGCAGTACTTC.